Presented here are 9 T cell receptor beta chains from one specimen sequenced in a study of T cells in Graves' hyperthyroidism and ophthalmopathy. Amplified TCR beta CDR3 regions came from RNA transcripts. HTBI primers were used for first-round RT-PCR of the TCR CDR3. Each CDR3 protein is one row after TCRdb ran MiXCR on the multiplex PCR reads. Of about 99,000 distinct CDR3 sequences in the sample, roughly 50% are singletons; the top ten hold 26%. The sequenced sample consisted of blood. The receptor source for this set is a man between 35 and 55 years old with Graves' hyperthyroidism.

The table lists this clonotype with many counts. V gene TRBV5-6 combines with J gene TRBJ1-3, with D perhaps matching TRBD1 (5 bases). The V end lost 0 bases, the J end lost 6 bases, and 7 bases lay between the germline ends. Looked up from germline, CDR1 is SGHDT and CDR2 is YYEEEE. The CDR3 covers 13 residues. Here the CDR3 reads CASSLVGLNTIYF. In DNA, the CDR3 is TGTGCCAGCAGCTTGGTGGGGCTAAACACCATATATTTT. Variable domain in full (rest from reference TRBV5-6 and TRBJ1-3): DAGVTQSPTHLIKTRGQQVTLRCSPKSGHDTVSWYQQALGQGPQFIFQYYEEEERQRGNFPDRFSGHQFPNYSSELNVNALLLGDSALYLCASSLVGLNTIYFGEGSWLTVV.

Details on this clonotype: Compared with germline, one end of the junction differs, possibly owing to a read error. V and J are TRBV29-1 and TRBJ1-1; D is perhaps TRBD1 (6 bases). The CDR3 runs to 12 residues. The germline V gene has CDR1 SQVTM and CDR2 ANQGSEA. The CDR3 loop is CSVGGRGTEALF. The CDR3 DNA sequence: TGCAGCGTTGGGGGGCGAGGGACTGAGGCTCTCTTT.

This clonotype was seen repeatedly, ten times or more. V and J are TRBV2 and TRBJ2-1; maybe TRBD1 (6 bases). Germline CDR1 reads SNHLY; CDR2 reads FYNNEI. CDR3 size: 16 residues. V was clipped by 7 bases and J by 8 bases, with 24 bases between them. As DNA, the CDR3 is TGTGCCAGCATACTCCCAGAGGGGGTGGACAATGATGAGCAGTTCTTC. Its translation: CASILPEGVDNDEQFF.

The chain joins TRBV15 to TRBJ2-7, with 8 bases that match TRBD1. The CDR3 totals 14 residues. Trimming cost V 3 bases and J 5 bases; bases outside gene matches: 6. Germline CDR1 LNHNV, CDR2 YYDKDF (reference sequence). The CDR3 bases are TGTGCCACCAGCAGCTTGGGACAGGACCACGAGCAGTACTTC. This codes for CATSSLGQDHEQYF. The variable domain in full, with the rest retrieved from reference TRBV15 and TRBJ2-7, is DAMVIQNPRYQVTQFGKPVTLSCSQTLNHNVMYWYQQKSSQAPKLLFHYYDKDFNNEADTPDNFQSRRPNTSFCFLDIRSPGLGDTAMYLCATSSLGQDHEQYFGPGTRLTVT.

This chain joins TRBV2 and TRBJ2-5; D gene unclear. The CDR3 spans 8 residues. V lost 11 bases and J lost 2, with 0 bases in between. Germline CDR1 is SNHLY and CDR2 is FYNNEI. The CDR3 sequence is CAQETQYF. The CDR3 coding sequence is TGTGCCCAAGAGACCCAGTACTTC.

V usage is TRBV7-2 and J usage is TRBJ2-6; TRBD1 agrees at 8 bases. CDR3 length: 20 amino acids. After removal of 7 bases from V and 1 base from J, the junction contained 18 bases not matched to a gene. The germline gives CDR1 SGHTA, CDR2 FQGNSA. The CDR3 sequence: CASIPTGTGGPLSGANVLTF. CDR3 coding DNA: TGTGCCAGCATCCCCACCGGGACAGGTGGACCTCTTTCTGGGGCCAACGTCCTGACTTTC.

The chain is built from TRBV2 and TRBJ2-5, with D uncertain. Trimming stripped 10 bases from V and 3 bases from J, with 24 bases between. The CDR3 is 16 residues long. Germline assignment: CDR1 SNHLY and CDR2 FYNNEI. The CDR3 DNA reads TGTGCCACCCGTTCCCACCACGGGCCACACAAAGAGACCCAGTACTTC. Translated, it gives CATRSHHGPHKETQYF.

A word on this clonotype: Because the CDR3 is missing its conserved closing phenylalanine or tryptophan, this is likely a read error. V gene TRBV7-8 combines with J gene TRBJ2-7; D may be TRBD1 or TRBD2 (5 bases each). CDR3 length: 15 amino acids. The germline CDR1 and CDR2 sequences are SGHVS and FQNEAQ. The V gene lost 6 bases and the J gene lost 0 bases, with 15 bases spanning the gap. CDR3 coding DNA: TGTGCCAGCAGATTCGCGGGCAGGGACTCCTACGAGCAGTACCTC. Its translation: CASRFAGRDSYEQYL.

The chain is built from TRBV19 and TRBJ1-3; D call uncertain. V was cut by 6 bases and J by 5 bases, with 14 bases left in between. This CDR3 contains 14 residues. Per the germline V gene, CDR1 is LNHDA and CDR2 is SQIVND (reference sequence). The CDR3 nucleotides read TGTGCCAGTAGATTGGCGAAGGGTAGAAACACCATATATTTT. Translating gives CASRLAKGRNTIYF. Filled out from reference TRBV19 and TRBJ1-3, the complete variable domain reads DGGITQSPKYLFRKEGQNVTLSCEQNLNHDAMYWYRQDPGQGLRLIYYSQIVNDFQKGDIAEGYSVSREKKESFPLTVTSAQKNPTAFYLCASRLAKGRNTIYFGEGSWLTVV.